Each of the 31 T cell receptor beta chains below was sequenced from the same sample in a study of cytomegalovirus exposure and HLA in healthy donors. Primers: 60 Vbeta forward and 13 Jbeta reverse. This table comes from immunoSEQ multiplex PCR, and its TCRdb copy is limited to in-frame clones, with some not included. The table includes about 150,000 clones, around 63% detected once. The specimen was PBMCs. These receptors came from a human donor in good health.

The chain links TRBV6-6 to TRBJ1-2, with 8 bases that match TRBD1. V was pared by 7 bases and J by 7 bases, with 8 bases of the junction left unmatched. This CDR3 has 13 residues. From germline, CDR1 is MNHNY and CDR2 SVGAGI (reference sequence). The CDR3 bases are TGTGCCAGCAACCAGGGGGCCATATTTGGCTACACCTTC. It specifies CASNQGAIFGYTF.

The V and J genes are TRBV6-6 and TRBJ2-5; weak D call: TRBD2 (6 bases). Per the germline V gene, CDR1 is MNHNY and CDR2 is SVGAGI (reference sequence). Trimming cost V 6 bases and J 9 bases, with 23 bases left between them. The CDR3 spans 15 residues. The CDR3 DNA reads TGTGCCAGCAGACTGACCCTAGCGCCGGTAGGGCCCCAGTACTTC. It encodes CASRLTLAPVGPQYF.

This chain links TRBV5-4 with TRBJ1-2; D perhaps matches TRBD1 (6 bases). CDR1 and CDR2 from the germline V gene are SGHNT and YYREEE (reference sequence). The CDR3 is 14 residues long. Between the trimmed V and J ends, which lost 4 bases and 5 bases, there was a span of 15 bases. The CDR3: CASSHGQMFYGYTF. CDR3 DNA sequence: TGTGCCAGCAGCCACGGACAGATGTTTTATGGCTACACCTTC.

In this sample, this clone turned up once. This chain links TRBV15 with TRBJ2-1; the match to TRBD1 covers 7 bases. The CDR3 spans 15 residues. Unmatched junction bases numbered 4, after V lost 0 bases and J lost 5 bases. In germline, CDR1 is LNHNV, CDR2 YYDKDF (reference sequence). The CDR3: CATSREPGTDNEQFF. In DNA, the CDR3 is TGTGCCACCAGCAGAGAACCCGGGACAGACAATGAGCAGTTCTTC.

The chain couples TRBV11-2 to TRBJ1-2; 7 bases match TRBD1. CDR1 and CDR2 from the germline V gene are SGHAT and FQNNGV. The CDR3 runs to 16 residues. Losses at the gene ends were 1 base for V and 7 bases for J; bases not matched to a gene: 12. CDR3 nucleotide sequence: TGTGCCAGCAGCTTAGGACCCACGACAGGGATGGGTGGCTACACCTTC. It translates to CASSLGPTTGMGGYTF. The full variable domain, its missing parts supplied by reference TRBV11-2 and TRBJ1-2, is EAGVAQSPRYKIIEKRQSVAFWCNPISGHATLYWYQQILGQGPKLLIQFQNNGVVDDSQLPKDRFSAERLKGVDSTLKIQPAKLEDSAVYLCASSLGPTTGMGGYTFGSGTRLTVV.

This rearrangement joins TRBV6-1 to TRBJ2-7; D is uncertain. V lost 2 bases to trimming and J lost 6 bases, with 8 bases between them. The length of the CDR3 is 12 residues. Germline values: CDR1 MNHNS, CDR2 SASEGT. The CDR3 protein is CASSENRPEQYF. The DNA for the CDR3 is TGTGCCAGCAGTGAAAACAGACCCGAGCAGTACTTC.

This rearrangement joins TRBV28 to TRBJ2-5; 7 bases line up with TRBD2. CDR3 size: 14 residues. Germline V gene sequence: CDR1 MDHEN, CDR2 SYDVKM. V shed 5 bases, J shed 1 base, and the junction held 4 bases outside the gene matches. The CDR3 loop is CASSGGGTQETQYF. DNA for the CDR3: TGTGCCAGCAGTGGGGGAGGGACCCAAGAGACCCAGTACTTC.

The rearrangement joins TRBV13 to TRBJ2-3; TRBD2 matches 7 bases. Germline V CDR1 and CDR2: PRHDT, FYEKMQ (reference sequence). The CDR3 has 14 amino acids. Trimming cost V 5 bases and J 2 bases; bases outside gene matches: 4. In nucleotides, the CDR3 is TGTGCCAGCAGCACGGGAGGAAACACAGATACGCAGTATTTT. Protein sequence: CASSTGGNTDTQYF.

V usage is TRBV6-5 and J usage is TRBJ2-2, with D unclear. The V gene lost 7 bases and the J gene lost 0 bases, with 9 bases spanning the gap. This CDR3 region has 14 residues. The germline V gene has CDR1 MNHEY and CDR2 SVGAGI. The CDR3: CASIEAANTGELFF. Here the CDR3 DNA reads TGTGCCAGCATAGAGGCGGCGAACACCGGGGAGCTGTTTTTT.

The rearrangement joins TRBV7-2 to TRBJ1-5; tentative D call: TRBD1 (5 bases). Germline CDR1 and CDR2: SGHTA and FQGNSA. V lost 2 bases to trimming and J lost 4 bases, with 9 bases between them. The CDR3 length is 14 residues. CDR3 sequence reads: CASSLSGRNQPQHF. CDR3 bases: TGTGCCAGCAGCTTATCAGGGAGGAATCAGCCCCAGCATTTT. Drawing the rest from reference TRBV7-2 and TRBJ1-5, the complete variable domain is GAGVSQSPSNKVTEKGKDVELRCDPISGHTALYWYRQSLGQGLEFLIYFQGNSAPDKSGLPSDRFSAERTGGSVSTLTIQRTQQEDSAVYLCASSLSGRNQPQHFGDGTRLSIL.

The J gene is TRBJ1-6, the V gene TRBV7-9; TRBD1 aligns across 7 bases. V lost 5 bases, J lost 9 bases, and 7 bases stayed unmatched. CDR3 length: 14 residues. The germline V gene has CDR1 SEHNR and CDR2 FQNEAQ (reference sequence). The CDR3 loop is CASSPGTVFSPLHF. CDR3 nucleotides: TGTGCCAGCAGCCCCGGGACAGTGTTTTCACCCCTCCACTTT.

V is TRBV28 and J is TRBJ2-7; weak D call: TRBD2 (6 bases). Germline values: CDR1 MDHEN, CDR2 SYDVKM. With 5 bases removed from V and 0 bases from J, the gap between germline ends came to 14 bases. This CDR3 spans 15 amino acids. The CDR3 is CASSQRLAVSYEQYF. The CDR3 DNA sequence: TGTGCCAGCAGTCAAAGGTTAGCGGTCTCCTACGAGCAGTACTTC.

This clone has only a few counts. The V and J genes are TRBV19 and TRBJ2-2; TRBD1 aligns across 7 bases. After removal of 7 bases from V and 4 bases from J, the junction contained 6 bases not matched to a gene. Per germline, CDR1 LNHDA and CDR2 SQIVND (reference sequence). The CDR3 length is 14 residues. The CDR3 protein is CASKMRTGTGELFF. Written as DNA, the CDR3 is TGTGCCAGTAAGATGAGGACAGGCACCGGGGAGCTGTTTTTT.

The chain combines TRBV9 with TRBJ2-1, with 7 positions matching TRBD2. There are 13 residues in the CDR3. Germline-derived CDR1 and CDR2 are SGDLS and YYNGEE. V shed 8 bases and J 5 bases; nucleotides not matched to a gene: 7. The CDR3 sequence: CASQRDMDNEQFF. CDR3 nucleotide sequence: TGTGCCAGTCAGCGGGATATGGACAATGAGCAGTTCTTC.

The chain uses TRBV10-3 and TRBJ2-7; the D gene is possibly TRBD2 (5 bases). Germline V gene data show CDR1 as ENHRY and CDR2 as SYGVKD. Trimming left V 4 bases short and J 7 bases short, with 17 bases between. This CDR3 spans 14 amino acids. The CDR3 loop reads CAISGTGMGSEQYF. CDR3 sequence (DNA): TGTGCCATCAGTGGGACTGGAATGGGGTCGGAGCAGTACTTC.

The chain recombines TRBV5-1 with TRBJ2-7, with D possibly matching TRBD2 (6 bases). V was clipped by 0 bases and J by 0 bases, with 16 bases between them. Germline-derived CDR1 and CDR2 are SGHRS and YFSETQ. The CDR3 loop spans 17 amino acids. CDR3 sequence (DNA): TGCGCCAGCAGCTTGGGGCCTTCTAGCGCCCTCTCCTACGAGCAGTACTTC. Translation gives CASSLGPSSALSYEQYF. The complete variable domain, with remaining parts taken from reference TRBV5-1 and TRBJ2-7, reads KAGVTQTPRYLIKTRGQQVTLSCSPISGHRSVSWYQQTPGQGLQFLFEYFSETQRNKGNFPGRFSGRQFSNSRSEMNVSTLELGDSALYLCASSLGPSSALSYEQYFGPGTRLTVT.

This rearrangement joins TRBV7-6 to TRBJ2-1, with D possibly being TRBD1 (5 bases). CDR1 and CDR2 (germline): SGHVS, FNYEAQ. The V end was cut by 6 bases, the J end by 10 bases, with 25 bases between. The CDR3 runs 16 residues. The CDR3 protein is CASSWAVQGSREEQFF. CDR3 bases: TGTGCCAGCAGTTGGGCCGTCCAGGGATCCCGAGAGGAGCAGTTCTTC. Full variable domain (remainder filled in from reference TRBV7-6 and TRBJ2-1): GAGVSQSPRYKVTKRGQDVALRCDPISGHVSLYWYRQALGQGPEFLTYFNYEAQQDKSGLPNDRFSAERPEGSISTLTIQRTEQRDSAMYRCASSWAVQGSREEQFFGPGTRLTVL.

This chain uses TRBV28 with TRBJ2-1, with 8 bases fitting TRBD2. Germline loops: CDR1 MDHEN, CDR2 SYDVKM. The length of the CDR3 is 15 residues. The V segment lost 6 bases and the J segment 4 bases; nucleotides outside the gene matches: 8. In DNA, the CDR3 is TGTGCCAGCAGGTCCGAGAGCGGGGGTTACAATGAGCAGTTCTTC. Its protein product is CASRSESGGYNEQFF.

The DNA of the CDR3 is TGTGCCAGCAGTGAAATAATCGGAGTAAATTCACCCCTCCACTTT. This gives the protein CASSEIIGVNSPLHF. The chain recombines TRBV25-1 with TRBJ1-6; D is uncertain. The V gene's germline CDR1 is MGHDK and CDR2 SYGVNS. The length of the CDR3 is 15 residues. V was pared by 2 bases and J by 7 bases, with 12 bases between.

The V call is TRBV10-3, the J call TRBJ2-7; 11 bases are shared with TRBD2. The CDR3 is 15 amino acids. V trimming: 6 bases; J trimming: 3 bases; junction bases outside the gene matches: 7. CDR1 ENHRY and CDR2 SYGVKD come from the germline V gene. The CDR3 region is CAIRGGLADLYEQYF. In nucleotides, the CDR3 is TGTGCCATCAGGGGGGGACTAGCGGACCTCTACGAGCAGTACTTC.

This clone was detected a few times. The J gene is TRBJ2-1, the V gene TRBV10-3; 11 bases are shared with TRBD2. CDR1 ENHRY and CDR2 SYGVKD come from the germline V gene. J was trimmed by 8 bases and V by 4 bases; bases with no gene match: 16. This CDR3 spans 18 amino acids. The CDR3 DNA reads TGTGCCATCAGTGGGAGCGAGCCGGGACTAGCGGCCTTTGATGAGCAGTTCTTC. It is translated as CAISGSEPGLAAFDEQFF.

V is TRBV10-3 and J is TRBJ2-7; D might be TRBD1 (5 bases). Trimming cost V 2 bases and J 1 base, with 6 bases left between them. Germline V gene sequence: CDR1 ENHRY, CDR2 SYGVKD. The CDR3 consists of 13 residues. Here the CDR3 reads CAISEDRSYEQYF. CDR3 in DNA: TGTGCCATCAGTGAGGACAGATCCTACGAGCAGTACTTC.

The rearrangement links TRBV28 to TRBJ1-4; a possible D gene is TRBD1 (6 bases). Trimming left V 5 bases short and J 13 bases short, with 26 bases between. Germline lookup yields CDR1 MDHEN and CDR2 SYDVKM. The CDR3 has 16 residues. The CDR3 loop reads CASSPPGGGGLLGLFF. CDR3 bases: TGTGCCAGCAGTCCCCCCGGCGGCGGGGGGCTTTTGGGACTGTTTTTT.

The J gene is TRBJ2-3, the V gene TRBV4-2; a weak D match, TRBD2 (6 bases). V lost 0 bases, J lost 6 bases, and 16 bases lay in between. The germline gives CDR1 LGHNA, CDR2 YNFKEQ. This CDR3 has 16 residues. The chain's CDR3 is CASSQDPYGRWDTQYF. The CDR3 coding sequence is TGTGCCAGCAGCCAAGATCCCTACGGGAGATGGGATACGCAGTATTTT.

This chain joins TRBV25-1 and TRBJ1-1, with no clear D. This CDR3 spans 15 amino acids. CDR1 is MGHDK, CDR2 SYGVNS, per germline. V was cut by 1 base and J by 0 bases, with 9 bases left in between. The CDR3 DNA follows: TGTGCCAGCAGTGAATCCCAGCGGATGAACACTGAAGCTTTCTTT. Its protein product is CASSESQRMNTEAFF.

The chain has TRBV28 and TRBJ2-7, with 8 bases fitting TRBD2. Germline values: CDR1 MDHEN, CDR2 SYDVKM. The V and J ends lost 4 bases and 4 bases, in that order; junction bases with no gene match: 12. The length of the CDR3 is 16 residues. The CDR3 protein is CASSSNLAGRSYEQYF. Here the CDR3 DNA reads TGTGCCAGCAGTTCCAATTTAGCGGGACGGTCATACGAGCAGTACTTC.

This clone has just one count. This chain uses TRBV4-1 with TRBJ1-2; perhaps TRBD1 as D (5 bases). Germline assignment: CDR1 MGHRA and CDR2 YSYEKL. V dropped 0 bases and J dropped 4 bases, with 12 bases sitting between them. The CDR3 is 15 residues long. The CDR3 DNA reads TGCGCCAGCAGCCAAGATTCCAGGGAAGGCTATGGCTACACCTTC. Translating it yields CASSQDSREGYGYTF.

The chain links TRBV6-5 to TRBJ2-7, with TRBD2 as a possible D gene (5 bases). CDR1 and CDR2 (germline): MNHEY, SVGAGI. The CDR3 runs 13 residues. Trimming took off 5 bases at V and 4 bases at J, with 12 bases between the two ends. The CDR3 sequence: CASSLGRVYEQYF. The CDR3 region has the DNA TGTGCCAGCAGTCTCGGGCGGGTGTACGAGCAGTACTTC.

The chain is built from TRBV7-6 and TRBJ2-5; 9 nucleotides agree with TRBD1. J gave up 5 bases and V 5 bases, and 12 bases lay outside the gene matches. CDR3 size: 16 residues. Germline assignment: CDR1 SGHVS and CDR2 FNYEAQ. Here the CDR3 reads CASSVGVTGGRETQYF. DNA for the CDR3: TGTGCCAGCAGCGTAGGAGTGACAGGGGGTCGTGAGACCCAGTACTTC.

The genes are TRBV18 and TRBJ2-7; 9 bases line up with TRBD1. The CDR3 runs 18 residues. Germline lookup yields CDR1 KGHSH and CDR2 LQKENI. J was trimmed by 3 bases and V by 3 bases; bases with no gene match: 15. The chain's CDR3 is CASSPPPAGTGLFYEQYF. DNA for the CDR3: TGTGCCAGCTCACCGCCCCCAGCCGGGACAGGGTTATTCTACGAGCAGTACTTC.

The V gene is TRBV6-1, the J gene TRBJ1-1; D call uncertain. Germline-derived CDR1 and CDR2 are MNHNS and SASEGT. CDR3 size: 12 residues. Trimming pared 6 bases from V and 6 bases from J, leaving 11 bases between. The CDR3 here is CASSPLVSEAFF. The CDR3 DNA reads TGTGCCAGCAGCCCCCTTGTGTCTGAAGCTTTCTTT.